The rows below give T cell receptor beta chains drawn from one sample of a study of beta chain features in type 1 diabetes. Clones were read by immunoSEQ multiplex PCR, and TCRdb kept only the in-frame ones, dropping some. This table holds hundreds of thousands of clones, about 15% found once. What was sequenced was naive CD4+ T cells from blood. The receptors derive from a man younger than 35 with type 1 diabetes. CDR3s include the opening cysteine and the closing phenylalanine or tryptophan. A D gene is named only where the DNA matches it firmly. The listing skips clone size in some rows; elsewhere it reads once, few, many or a size class.

- | TRBJ2-4 | few | 14 | TRBV9 | TGTGCCAGCAGCGTAGTAGGAGGGGACAGCATTCAGTACTTC | CASSVVGGDSIQYF
- | TRBJ1-2 | - | 13 | TRBV5-4 | TGTGCCAGCAGGTTCACAGGGCTCTATGGCTACACCTTC | CASRFTGLYGYTF
- | TRBJ2-6 | few | 14 | TRBV5-5 | TGTGCCAGCAGCTTGGTATTGCAGGGCAACGTCCTGACTTTC | CASSLVLQGNVLTF
- | TRBJ1-6 | few | 13 | TRBV9 | TGTGCCAGCAGCCTAGCGGGTAATTCACCCCTCCACTTT | CASSLAGNSPLHF
TRBD2 | TRBJ2-5 | few | 17 | TRBV4-2 | TGTGCCAGCAGCCTTTCCTCTAGCGGGGGCATCCAAGAGACCCAGTACTTC | CASSLSSSGGIQETQYF
- | TRBJ1-2 | few | 14 | TRBV5-1 | TGCGCCAGCAGGGACGAACAGGGTATACGTGGCTACACCTTC | CASRDEQGIRGYTF
- | TRBJ1-4 | few | 15 | TRBV4-3 | TGCGCCAGCAGCTCTAGGGACAAAACTAATGAAAAACTGTTTTTT | CASSSRDKTNEKLFF
- | TRBJ2-7 | few | 13 | TRBV5-1 | TGCGCCAGCAGTAGGGGCCCTATGTACGAGCAGTACTTC | CASSRGPMYEQYF
- | TRBJ1-2 | few | 15 | TRBV19 | TGTGCCAGTACCATAGCCCGGGGTAATAACTATGGCTACACCTTC | CASTIARGNNYGYTF
- | TRBJ1-1 | few | 11 | TRBV20-1 | TGCAGTGCGGGCAGGGTCACTGAAGCTTTCTTT | CSAGRVTEAFF
- | TRBJ2-1 | - | 14 | TRBV15 | TGTGCCACCAGCAGAGATTACTCCTACAATGAGCAGTTCTTC | CATSRDYSYNEQFF
TRBD2 | TRBJ2-1 | - | 14 | TRBV30 | TGTGCCTGGAGGGGAATGGGACTAGCGAATGAGCAGTTCTTC | CAWRGMGLANEQFF
- | TRBJ2-3 | - | 16 | TRBV5-1 | TGCGCCAGCAGCCAATACCTAGCGTTAAGCACAGATACGCAGTATTTT | CASSQYLALSTDTQYF
- | TRBJ1-2 | - | 15 | TRBV7-2 | TGTGCCAGCAGCCCCCCCCTGGGGGCGTCCCGCGGCTACACCTTC | CASSPPLGASRGYTF
- | TRBJ1-4 | few | 12 | TRBV5-1 | TGCGCCAGCAGCTTGGAGAGTGAAAAACTGTTTTTT | CASSLESEKLFF
TRBD1 | TRBJ1-5 | few | 18 | TRBV18 | TGTGCCAGCTCACGGAACAGACAGGGGGCAACGGATAGTCAGCCCCAGCATTTT | CASSRNRQGATDSQPQHF
- | TRBJ1-6 | - | 17 | TRBV2 | TGTGCCAGCAGTGAAGGGGTCGGAGGACCCTATAATTCACCCCTCCACTTT | CASSEGVGGPYNSPLHF
- | TRBJ2-5 | - | 11 | TRBV5-6 | TGTGCCAGCAGCTTGGCTGAGACCCAGTACTTC | CASSLAETQYF
- | TRBJ2-3 | few | 13 | TRBV29-1 | TGCAGCGTTGACCGGGGAAAGAGAGATACGCAGTATTTT | CSVDRGKRDTQYF
- | TRBJ2-3 | few | 14 | TRBV30 | TGTGCCTGGAGTGTATATGCGATCACAGATACGCAGTATTTT | CAWSVYAITDTQYF
TRBD2 | TRBJ2-7 | - | 14 | TRBV5-4 | TGTGCCAGCAGTTCTAGCGGGCGAACCTACGAGCAGTACTTC | CASSSSGRTYEQYF
TRBD2 | TRBJ2-1 | few | 16 | TRBV4-2 | TGTGCCAGCAGCCAAATCACTAGCGGCTCCTACAATGAGCAGTTCTTC | CASSQITSGSYNEQFF
TRBD1 | TRBJ1-2 | few | 15 | TRBV5-4 | TGTGCCAGCAGCTCGACAGGGGGAGGGGTCGATGGCTACACCTTC | CASSSTGGGVDGYTF
- | TRBJ2-5 | few | 14 | TRBV28 | TGTGCCAGCAGTTTGCCGGCGGTGGCGGAGACCCAGTACTTC | CASSLPAVAETQYF
- | TRBJ2-1 | - | 14 | TRBV5-1 | TGCGCCAGCAGCTCGGACAGTCTCTACAATGAGCAGTTCTTC | CASSSDSLYNEQFF
- | TRBJ2-4 | - | 13 | TRBV11-2 | TGTGCCAGCAGCTCCCTATCTTTGAACATTCAGTACTTC | CASSSLSLNIQYF
TRBD1 | TRBJ1-2 | few | 13 | TRBV30 | TGTGCCTGGATGTCCCAGGGGGTGGGCGGCTACACCTTC | CAWMSQGVGGYTF
- | TRBJ2-7 | - | 15 | TRBV7-2 | TGTGCCAGCAGCCGGGGCGGGACCCGGTCCCACGAGCAGTACTTC | CASSRGGTRSHEQYF
- | TRBJ2-5 | - | 14 | TRBV5-6 | TGTGCCAGCAGCTCGCCCTCTTCGAGCGAGACCCAGTACTTC | CASSSPSSSETQYF
TRBD2 | TRBJ2-1 | few | 17 | TRBV7-9 | TGTGCCAGCAGCTTGGGGACTAGCGGGAGAATCGACAATGAGCAGTTCTTC | CASSLGTSGRIDNEQFF
- | TRBJ2-1 | few | 11 | TRBV2 | TGTGCCAGCAGACTAGTCCATGAGCAGTTCTTC | CASRLVHEQFF
TRBD1 | TRBJ1-1 | - | 15 | TRBV5-4 | TGTGCCAGCAGCCCGAACACAGGGGCGGGGACTGAAGCTTTCTTT | CASSPNTGAGTEAFF
- | TRBJ2-7 | few | 11 | TRBV7-9 | TGTGCCAGCAGCTTACGCGACGAGCAGTACTTC | CASSLRDEQYF
TRBD2 | TRBJ2-5 | - | 16 | TRBV15 | TGTGCCACCAGCAGAGGGGGACTAGCGGGCCAAGAGACCCAGTACTTC | CATSRGGLAGQETQYF
TRBD2 | TRBJ2-5 | few | 17 | TRBV5-1 | TGCGCCAGCAGCTTGGCTTCTAGCGGGAGGATCCAAGAGACCCAGTACTTC | CASSLASSGRIQETQYF
TRBD1 | TRBJ2-7 | - | 15 | TRBV30 | TGTGCCTGTGACCCAGGACAGGCCTCCTCCTACGAGCAGTACTTC | CACDPGQASSYEQYF
- | TRBJ2-7 | few | 12 | TRBV7-2 | TGTGCCAGCGGATCGCAGGGTTACGAGCAGTACTTC | CASGSQGYEQYF
- | TRBJ2-3 | few | 15 | TRBV5-4 | TGTGCCAGCAGCTTGGACCAGCGGACCACAGATACGCAGTATTTT | CASSLDQRTTDTQYF
- | TRBJ1-6 | few | 13 | TRBV30 | TGTGCCTGGAGTGTAAGGGGTGGCTCACCCCTCCACTTT | CAWSVRGGSPLHF
- | TRBJ1-2 | few | 12 | TRBV30 | TGTGCCTGTTATGGACAGAACTATGGCTACACCTTC | CACYGQNYGYTF